The text below deals with one T cell receptor (beta chain). There are a few counts of this clone. The target of this receptor is not known. The record has no base qualities; no much larger clone is one base away. Each donor gave one peripheral blood draw, averaging about 100 mL, which was collected into heparinised tubes. Using a panel that included CD45RO, CCR7, CD25, CD127, CD95 and CD27, naive, central memory, regulatory and stem cell-like memory CD4+ T cells were sorted on a BD FACSAria II. A purity above 95% was achieved for all sorted populations. PBMCs were separated immediately by Lymphoprep density gradient centrifugation and were stained directly, without being cultured. So that batch effects would be minimized, each experiment stained and sorted samples in pairs, pairing one healthy donor with one patient. The entire isolated RNA was reverse transcribed using the High Capacity cDNA Reverse Transcription Kit, and thus expressed TCRB transcripts were sequenced. Naive, central memory and regulatory T cell samples underwent deep immunoSEQ sequencing, averaging roughly 3.5 million total reads per sample. After sorted cells were lysed in RLT buffer, RNA was extracted with DNase-treated RNeasy Micro or Mini kits, with the choice depending on cell number. To prevent cross-contamination, each cell subset was processed individually, whereas patient and healthy donor samples were processed jointly. Using the immunoSEQ multiplex PCR, TCRB sequences were amplified from cDNA into 87-bp fragments spanning the CDR3 region. Amplicons were sequenced on the Illumina HiSeq platform. The study's processing was this. Synthetic template baselines were used to correct PCR bias computationally, reads within Hamming distance 2 were collapsed together, and singletons that could not be merged were discarded. Reads were aligned against IMGT so that V, D and J genes, CDR3 length and insertions or deletions at six rearrangement sites could be assigned. Within each subset, clonotype counts were normalized to sorted cell number, and only after that were true diversity and Gini coefficients computed with the tcR R package. The overlap coefficient, calculated on TCRB nucleotide sequences, was used to measure repertoire sharing. Out-of-frame TCRB sequences from naive cells were analyzed as a proxy for the pre-selection repertoire. This is the immuneACCESS table as TCRdb keeps it, with only in-frame sequences that have V and J called. A part of the clones is gone; compared with another copy, unresolved V genes explain less than half, and the rest is unexplained. V and J calls plus clone size are reproduced from that table; the DNA served to infer D and trimming. This sample lists under 900,000 clones; about a sixth were detected once. The top ten hold about 0.02% of the sample.

Trimming takes 5 bases from V and 5 bases from J, and the germline ends sit 19 bases apart. The CDR1 and CDR2 encoded by the germline V gene (reference sequence) are LNHNV and YYDKDF. The CDR3 runs 15 residues from the cysteine to the phenylalanine. The read is trimmed to its CDR3 DNA, 45 bases read in frame from base 1. This record comes from a study of beta chain features in type 1 diabetes (dated by TCRdb to the late 2010s). As for the study more broadly: Patients and healthy donors did not differ in mean age, gender distribution, total cell number or subset yield. Across all samples, around 99 million sorted cells were examined, and cell number per subset correlated strongly with RNA yield. In the study, TCRB repertoires of sorted circulating CD4+ T cell subsets from recently diagnosed type 1 diabetes patients were compared with those of matched healthy donors. Regulatory and stem cell-like memory subsets were isolated from only 8 patients and about eight healthy donors, whereas naive and central memory subsets came from all 30 or so donors. What the research found in general, with its limitations: A moderate but significant shortening of TCRB CDR3 length was observed in type 1 diabetes patients in all four CD4+ subsets. At VDJ recombination sites, patients with type 1 diabetes made fewer insertions and deleted more nucleotides, a pattern implying thymic rearrangement abnormalities. Sequencing cDNA rather than genomic DNA could over-represent highly expressing activated cells, although activation and CD3 levels did not differ between groups. Only small numbers of individuals were included in the HLA sub-analyses, which left unresolved whether HLA type had any influence on TCRB rearrangement. Shorter templates might have been favored by PCR, but patient and control samples were amplified and corrected together, so both groups would have been affected equally by any skew. Naive, central memory and regulatory TCRB repertoires appeared to be more similar among patients than among healthy donors.

The sample was naive CD4+ T cells from blood. Per the publication, the cell subset or site label means: true naive CD4+ T cells. The sequence links TRBV15 to TRBJ2-7; the D segment could be TRBD1, given 6 matching bases. The receptor was isolated from a woman between 18 and 30 years old in good health. The DNA sequence is as follows: TGTGCCACCAGCGCCCCCGCCGACAGGTTCCACGAGCAGTACTTC. It specifies CATSAPADRFHEQYF.